Listed below are T cell receptor beta chains from one sample, sequenced in a study of shared clonotypes between healthy human individuals. Data came from immunoSEQ multiplex PCR; TCRdb stores just in-frame clones and leaves some out. The sample has about 980,000 clones, approximately 80% seen once. Sample: memory CD4+ T cells sorted from blood. These receptors came from a man younger than 35 in good health. Each CDR3 is given with its conserved first and last residue. Each record gives: CDR3 length, D gene, V gene, clone size, J gene, CDR3 DNA, CDR3 protein. A D gene is named only where the DNA matches it firmly. Size values are once, few and many counts, or a class for expanded clones, and some rows have none.

14,.,TRBV11-2,.,TRBJ1-1,TGTGCCAGCAGCTTCGGACAGTCTAACACTGAAGCTTTCTTT,CASSFGQSNTEAFF
11,.,TRBV28,.,TRBJ2-1,TGTGCCAGCAGAGGGTTGAATGAGCAGTTCTTC,CASRGLNEQFF
15,.,TRBV9,once,TRBJ1-1,TGTGCCAGCAGCGTAGGGGCTGACACCTCCACTGAAGCTTTCTTT,CASSVGADTSTEAFF
14,.,TRBV5-4,.,TRBJ2-3,TGTGCCAGCAGCTTGGACACGCTGGAAGATACGCAGTATTTT,CASSLDTLEDTQYF
12,.,TRBV7-2,.,TRBJ1-2,TGTGCCAGCAGCCTCACATTGGATGGCTACACCTTC,CASSLTLDGYTF
15,TRBD2,TRBV5-1,few,TRBJ2-5,TGCGCCAGCAGCTTGTTAGCGGGGGGACAAGAGACCCAGTACTTC,CASSLLAGGQETQYF
12,.,TRBV28,few,TRBJ1-5,TGTGCCAGCAGAGGAAACAATCAGCCCCAGCATTTT,CASRGNNQPQHF
14,.,TRBV12-5,many,TRBJ2-7,TGTGCTAGTGGTTTGGAACCCCAAAATTACGAGCAGTACTTC,CASGLEPQNYEQYF
14,TRBD1,TRBV27,.,TRBJ1-3,TGTGCCAGCAGTCCAGGGGGGATTGGAAACACCATATATTTT,CASSPGGIGNTIYF
13,.,TRBV7-9,many,TRBJ2-3,TGTGCCAGCAGCTTCGGGAGCACAGATACGCAGTATTTT,CASSFGSTDTQYF
15,.,TRBV30,.,TRBJ2-2,TGTGCCTGGAGTGTGTTAGGGATGTACACCGGGGAGCTGTTTTTT,CAWSVLGMYTGELFF
11,.,TRBV10-3,once,TRBJ2-3,TGTGCCATCAGTGGCACAGATACGCAGTATTTT,CAISGTDTQYF
16,.,TRBV5-6,few,TRBJ1-2,TGTGCCAGCAGCCCGGACCGTGGGAGGGGAGGCTATGGCTACACCTTC,CASSPDRGRGGYGYTF
16,TRBD1,TRBV11-1,.,TRBJ1-4,TGTGCCAGCAGCTCGTACGGACAGGAGATAAATGAAAAACTGTTTTTT,CASSSYGQEINEKLFF
16,TRBD2,TRBV19,.,TRBJ2-2,TGTGCCAGTAGTATTCGTACGCGGGAGGGCACCGGGGAGCTGTTTTTT,CASSIRTREGTGELFF
17,TRBD2,TRBV11-2,.,TRBJ2-5,TGTGCCAGCAGCTCGGGACTAGCGGGAGTGGAGGGAGAGACCCAGTACTTC,CASSSGLAGVEGETQYF
14,.,TRBV6-1,.,TRBJ1-1,TGTGCCAGCAGTGAAGTTGGAGGGACCACTGAAGCTTTCTTT,CASSEVGGTTEAFF
16,.,TRBV5-1,.,TRBJ2-1,TGCGCCAGCAGCTTGGAAGGTAGCCGGTCCTACAATGAGCAGTTCTTC,CASSLEGSRSYNEQFF
13,.,TRBV2,.,TRBJ1-4,TGTGCCGGGCAGGGAGGGTCTAATGAAAAACTGTTTTTT,CAGQGGSNEKLFF
14,.,TRBV7-8,.,TRBJ1-6,TGTGCCAGCAGCTTATGGTGGGATAATTCACCCCTCCACTTT,CASSLWWDNSPLHF
13,TRBD1,TRBV4-3,few,TRBJ2-7,TGCGCCAGCAGCCAAGATAGGGACAGAGAGCAGTACTTC,CASSQDRDREQYF
14,.,TRBV5-1,few,TRBJ1-1,TGCGCCAGCAGCGTGGAGGGTAGCAACACTGAAGCTTTCTTT,CASSVEGSNTEAFF
14,.,TRBV9,.,TRBJ2-2,TGTGCCAGCAGCGTAGCTCCTACATCCGGGGAGCTGTTTTTT,CASSVAPTSGELFF
14,TRBD2,TRBV30,.,TRBJ2-1,TGTGCCTGGAAAAAAGCGGGGGGCCGGAATGAGCAGTTCTTC,CAWKKAGGRNEQFF
15,TRBD1,TRBV7-2,few,TRBJ2-3,TGTGCCAGCAGCTTTGGACAGGGACGGACAGATACGCAGTATTTT,CASSFGQGRTDTQYF
12,TRBD1,TRBV30,.,TRBJ1-2,TGTGCCTGGAGTCAGGGGGCGGGAGGCTACACCTTC,CAWSQGAGGYTF
15,TRBD1,TRBV18,few,TRBJ1-5,TGTGCCAGCTCATCAGGGACAGGGGGCTCTCAGCCCCAGCATTTT,CASSSGTGGSQPQHF
13,.,TRBV5-6,many,TRBJ1-1,TGTGCCAGCAGCTCACAGGGCGGCACTGAAGCTTTCTTT,CASSSQGGTEAFF
15,.,TRBV19,.,TRBJ2-4,TGTGCCAGTAGTATGGGGGTTGTGGCCAAAAACATTCAGTACTTC,CASSMGVVAKNIQYF
15,TRBD1,TRBV6-1,.,TRBJ2-7,TGTGCCAGCAGGGGGTCCCGGGACAGCCTCTACGAGCAGTACTTC,CASRGSRDSLYEQYF
15,.,TRBV7-2,.,TRBJ2-7,TGTGCCAGCAGCCCGAAGGTAGGGACGGGATACGAGCAGTACTTC,CASSPKVGTGYEQYF
16,TRBD2,TRBV30,.,TRBJ2-3,TGTGCCTGGAGCCAACGGGGTCTAGCGGGAGGACATACGCAGTATTTT,CAWSQRGLAGGHTQYF
18,TRBD1,TRBV25-1,.,TRBJ2-6,TGTGCCAGCAGTGCCGACCTAGGACAGGGAAGTGGGGCCAACGTCCTGACTTTC,CASSADLGQGSGANVLTF
11,TRBD1,TRBV20-1,few,TRBJ2-7,TGCAGTGCTAGGACAGGGAGCGAGCAGTACTTC,CSARTGSEQYF
14,.,TRBV7-2,.,TRBJ2-7,TGTGCCAGCAGTAATGCGGGCAGCTCCTACGAGCAGTACTTC,CASSNAGSSYEQYF
16,.,TRBV7-2,.,TRBJ1-3,TGTGCCAGCACCCTCCCCATGGGGAGGTCTGGAAACACCATATATTTT,CASTLPMGRSGNTIYF
15,.,TRBV4-3,.,TRBJ2-1,TGCGCCAGCAGCCAAGATCCGGGGTTGTACAATGAGCAGTTCTTC,CASSQDPGLYNEQFF
14,.,TRBV5-1,.,TRBJ2-1,TGCGCCAGCAGCTTGAATACAGCGTCAGGTGAGCAGTTCTTC,CASSLNTASGEQFF
15,.,TRBV10-3,.,TRBJ1-3,TGTGCCATCAGTGACCGCCCTGACTCTGGAAACACCATATATTTT,CAISDRPDSGNTIYF
15,.,TRBV6-1,few,TRBJ1-3,TGTGCCAGCAAAAACCCCGCGGGCTCTGGAAACACCATATATTTT,CASKNPAGSGNTIYF
16,TRBD1,TRBV6-5,.,TRBJ1-4,TGTGCCAGCAGTTACTCCGGGACAGGGAGTACTGAAAAACTGTTTTTT,CASSYSGTGSTEKLFF
12,.,TRBV5-1,once,TRBJ2-5,TGCGCCAGCCGTGGACTACAAGAGACCCAGTACTTC,CASRGLQETQYF
19,TRBD2,TRBV5-1,.,TRBJ2-7,TGCGCCAGCAGCTTAGGACTAGCGGGACAAGACCTTCCCTCCTACGAGCAGTACTTC,CASSLGLAGQDLPSYEQYF
14,.,TRBV6-1,.,TRBJ1-6,TGTGCCAGCAGTGAAGTCCGGACTGCCCGGACCCTCCACTTT,CASSEVRTARTLHF
17,TRBD2,TRBV14,.,TRBJ2-3,TGTGCCAGCAGCCAAGTTTGGGGGAGGGCCTCGGAAGATACGCAGTATTTT,CASSQVWGRASEDTQYF
14,.,TRBV10-3,.,TRBJ1-6,TGTGCCATCAGTGTGGGGGATAATAATTCACCCCTCCACTTT,CAISVGDNNSPLHF
13,TRBD1,TRBV11-2,.,TRBJ1-2,TGTGCCAGCAGCCCTCAGGGGGACTATGGCTACACCTTC,CASSPQGDYGYTF